The 32 T cell receptor beta chains listed next were all sequenced from one sample in a study of CD8+CD57+ T cells in acquired aplastic anemia. Genomic DNA acted as the template from which TCR beta VDJ combination and CDR3 sequence profiling were carried out. TCRdb re-called the reads through MiXCR, storing one row per CDR3 protein. The sample includes 65,000 to 85,000 distinct CDR3 sequences, 50% to 55% of them seen just once. The sample taken for sequencing was sorted CD4+, CD8+, or CD8+CD57+ T cells (not recorded which) from PBMCs. These receptors were collected from a human donor in good health, serving as a control.

This clonotype has a count of ten or more. The chain joins TRBV19 to TRBJ1-1; the D is unclear. With 3 bases removed from V and 5 bases from J, the gap between germline ends came to 4 bases. The CDR3 is 11 amino acids. Per germline, CDR1 LNHDA and CDR2 SQIVND (reference sequence). CDR3 sequence (DNA): TGTGCCAGTAGTATTTGGACTGAAGCTTTCTTT. This sequence encodes CASSIWTEAFF.

This clonotype has at least ten counts. V usage is TRBV27 and J usage is TRBJ1-2, with D perhaps matching TRBD1 (6 bases). Germline V gene sequence: CDR1 MNHEY, CDR2 SMNVEV (reference sequence). Trimming took off 5 bases at V and 6 bases at J, with 10 bases between the two ends. CDR3 length: 12 residues. CDR3 protein: CASSKGTNGYTF. The CDR3 DNA sequence: TGTGCCAGCAGTAAGGGGACAAATGGCTACACCTTC.

The genes are TRBV7-6 and TRBJ1-2, with D hard to call. From germline, CDR1 is SGHVS and CDR2 FNYEAQ. This CDR3 contains 13 residues. The germline V and J ends were trimmed by 3 bases and 5 bases, with 10 bases remaining between them. The CDR3 bases are TGTGCCAGCAGCTTCCCCGGACTTTATGGCTACACCTTC. Its protein is CASSFPGLYGYTF.

The chain recombines TRBV7-9 with TRBJ2-7, with no clear D. CDR1 and CDR2 (germline): SEHNR, FQNEAQ (reference sequence). The CDR3 covers 12 residues. Trimming cost V 1 base and J 4 bases, with 5 bases left between them. The CDR3 DNA sequence: TGTGCCAGCAGCTTAGATTTTTACGAGCAGTACTTC. Its translation: CASSLDFYEQYF.

The V gene is TRBV10-2, the J gene TRBJ2-1, with 8 nucleotides matching TRBD2. The CDR3 consists of 14 residues. From germline, CDR1 is WSHSY and CDR2 SAAADI. After removal of 11 bases from V and 5 bases from J, the junction contained 11 bases not matched to a gene. The CDR3 sequence is CACSLTSGNNEQFF. The CDR3 DNA sequence: TGCGCCTGCTCGTTAACTAGCGGCAACAATGAGCAGTTCTTC.

V gene TRBV29-1 combines with J gene TRBJ1-5; TRBD1 agrees at 8 bases. The CDR3 loop spans 13 amino acids. J lost 1 base, V lost 6 bases, and 2 bases had no gene match. The germline gives CDR1 SQVTM, CDR2 ANQGSEA. The chain's CDR3 is CSVTGGSNQPQHF. The CDR3, as DNA: TGCAGCGTAACAGGGGGGAGCAATCAGCCCCAGCATTTT.

The chain carries TRBV19 and TRBJ1-2; D is ambiguous. Germline V lookup: CDR1 LNHDA, CDR2 SQIVND (reference sequence). The CDR3 contains 13 residues. V gave up 5 bases and J gave up 1 base, with 8 bases separating them. The CDR3 DNA reads as TGTGCCAGTAGTCTAACAGTTAACTATGGCTACACCTTC. Amino acid sequence: CASSLTVNYGYTF.

This clonotype was recorded once. The CDR3 DNA reads TGTGCCAGCGGAGGGGGAATAGACGAGCAGTACTTC. Translation gives CASGGGIDEQYF. The chain couples TRBV2 to TRBJ2-7; D tentatively reads TRBD1 or TRBD2 (6 bases each). This CDR3 region has 12 residues. From germline, CDR1 is SNHLY and CDR2 FYNNEI. V lost 8 bases and J 5 bases, leaving 13 bases between the germline ends.

The genes are TRBV19 and TRBJ1-6, with D unresolved. The length of the CDR3 is 15 residues. From germline, CDR1 is LNHDA and CDR2 SQIVND (reference sequence). Trimming removed 4 bases at V and 5 bases at J, with 12 bases between. The CDR3 here is CASSTSALNNSPLHF. CDR3 coding DNA: TGTGCCAGTAGTACGAGTGCTCTTAATAATTCACCCCTCCACTTT.

There are a few counts of this clonotype. A read error may be the cause here, since a much bigger clone is one base away. J is TRBJ1-1 and V is TRBV5-1; D gene uncertain. Trimming removed 5 bases at V and 1 base at J, with 12 bases between. The CDR3 loop spans 14 amino acids. Germline loops: CDR1 SGHRS, CDR2 YFSETQ. CDR3 nucleotides: TGCGCCAGCAGTTCGGACGGATCGAACACTGAAGCTTTCTTT. It encodes CASSSDGSNTEAFF.

This clonotype was detected only once. The chain combines TRBV10-3 with TRBJ1-1; 7 nucleotides line up with TRBD1. This CDR3 is built from 14 residues. V gave up 2 bases and J gave up 2 bases; unmatched junction bases: 2. The germline gives CDR1 ENHRY, CDR2 SYGVKD. The CDR3 reads CAISERDRNTEAFF. CDR3 nucleotide sequence: TGTGCCATCAGTGAGCGGGACAGAAACACTGAAGCTTTCTTT.

Worth noting for this clonotype: A much more abundant neighbour one base away suggests this may be a read error. The chain has TRBV5-5 and TRBJ1-5; D is uncertain. The CDR3 is 16 amino acids. The germline CDR1 and CDR2 sequences are SGHKS and YYEKEE (reference sequence). CDR3 sequence reads: CASSFSWALSTQPQHF. CDR3 bases: TGTGCCAGCAGCTTCTCCTGGGCCTTAAGCACTCAGCCCCAGCATTTT.

By sample fraction, this clonotype is medium-sized. CDR3 region: CAINTGVGLNTEAFF. CDR3 sequence (DNA): TGTGCCATCAACACAGGCGTCGGCCTGAACACTGAAGCTTTCTTT. V usage is TRBV10-3 and J usage is TRBJ1-1; D is perhaps TRBD1 (5 bases). The V end was cut by 7 bases, the J end by 0 bases, with 15 bases between. The CDR3 is 15 residues long. From germline, CDR1 is ENHRY and CDR2 SYGVKD.

This chain joins TRBV15 and TRBJ1-6, with unresolved D. The CDR3 is made up of 15 amino acids. The germline V gene has CDR1 LNHNV and CDR2 YYDKDF (reference sequence). Between the trimmed V and J ends, which lost 0 bases and 9 bases, there was a span of 12 bases. The CDR3 DNA sequence: TGTGCCACCAGCAGAGATCCAGCCTTGGGTTCACCCCTCCACTTT. This codes for CATSRDPALGSPLHF. The variable domain in full, with the rest retrieved from reference TRBV15 and TRBJ1-6, is DAMVIQNPRYQVTQFGKPVTLSCSQTLNHNVMYWYQQKSSQAPKLLFHYYDKDFNNEADTPDNFQSRRPNTSFCFLDIRSPGLGDTAMYLCATSRDPALGSPLHFGNGTRLTVT.

This chain links TRBV2 with TRBJ1-2; D is perhaps TRBD1 (6 bases). Germline lookup yields CDR1 SNHLY and CDR2 FYNNEI. Trimming took off 6 bases at V and 2 bases at J, with 16 bases between the two ends. This CDR3 comprises 15 residues. The CDR3 loop is CASSDGQPGNYGYTF. DNA for the CDR3: TGTGCCAGCAGCGATGGACAGCCAGGGAACTATGGCTACACCTTC. The variable domain in full, with the rest retrieved from reference TRBV2 and TRBJ1-2, is EPEVTQTPSHQVTQMGQEVILRCVPISNHLYFYWYRQILGQKVEFLVSFYNNEISEKSEIFDDQFSVERPDGSNFTLKIRSTKLEDSAMYFCASSDGQPGNYGYTFGSGTRLTVV.

This clonotype was seen at least ten times. The CDR3, as DNA: TGCAGTGCTATAGGGGACGGGAGGAGCTCCTATAATTCACCCCTCCACTTT. Protein sequence: CSAIGDGRSSYNSPLHF. This chain uses TRBV20-1 with TRBJ1-6; a weak D match, TRBD1 (5 bases). Germline V gene lookup returns CDR1 DFQATT and CDR2 SNEGSKA (reference sequence). The ends were cut back, 4 bases at V and 0 bases at J, with 16 bases in the middle. The CDR3 loop spans 17 amino acids.

This clonotype has at least ten counts. The J gene is TRBJ1-1, the V gene TRBV9; 11 bases fit TRBD1. CDR1 and CDR2 (germline): SGDLS, YYNGEE. Losses at the gene ends were 0 bases for V and 4 bases for J; bases not matched to a gene: 2. The CDR3 loop spans 15 amino acids. The CDR3 DNA reads as TGTGCCAGCAGCGTAGGGGGGACAGGGGGCACTGAAGCTTTCTTT. This encodes CASSVGGTGGTEAFF. Supplemented by reference TRBV9 and TRBJ1-1, the full variable domain reads DSGVTQTPKHLITATGQRVTLRCSPRSGDLSVYWYQQSLDQGLQFLIQYYNGEERAKGNILERFSAQQFPDLHSELNLSSLELGDSALYFCASSVGGTGGTEAFFGQGTRLTVV.

This clonotype was seen a few times. The chain has TRBV2 and TRBJ1-6; no reliable D call. Germline V gene sequence: CDR1 SNHLY, CDR2 FYNNEI. The V end lost 1 base, the J end lost 13 bases, and 8 bases lay between the germline ends. The CDR3 has 12 residues. The CDR3 DNA reads TGTGCCAGCAGTGAAGGGCGTTATCCCCTCCACTTT. It translates to CASSEGRYPLHF.

J is TRBJ1-2 and V is TRBV25-1, with unresolved D. The V gene lost 2 bases and the J gene lost 7 bases, with 11 bases spanning the gap. The CDR3 is 13 amino acids. CDR1 is MGHDK, CDR2 SYGVNS, per germline. In DNA form, the CDR3 reads TGTGCCAGCAGTGAAGAATGGGGAGGTGGCTACACCTTC. Translating gives CASSEEWGGGYTF.

This clonotype is labeled as medium-sized. V is TRBV2 and J is TRBJ1-1; D gene uncertain. The V gene's germline CDR1 is SNHLY and CDR2 FYNNEI. This CDR3 region has 13 residues. Trimming stripped 4 bases from V and 1 base from J, with 7 bases between. The CDR3 bases are TGTGCCAGCAGTGCGGTCACGAACACTGAAGCTTTCTTT. Its protein product is CASSAVTNTEAFF.

This clonotype was seen many times. The CDR3 bases are TGTGCCAGCAGTGAAGTGGTGGGGAATCAGCCCCAGCATTTT. Its protein is CASSEVVGNQPQHF. This rearrangement joins TRBV6-1 to TRBJ1-5; no definite D call. The CDR3 loop spans 14 amino acids. Trimming left V 1 base short and J 4 bases short, with 8 bases between. Germline V gives CDR1 MNHNS, CDR2 SASEGT.

This clonotype was counted many times. The chain has TRBV6-5 and TRBJ1-1, with TRBD1 matching over 7 bases. The trim removed 1 base at V and 4 bases at J, leaving 9 bases unmatched. The CDR3 has 16 amino acids. Germline V gene lookup returns CDR1 MNHEY and CDR2 SVGAGI. The CDR3 DNA is TGTGCCAGCAGTTACTATATCTACAGGGGCAGCACTGAAGCTTTCTTT. Protein sequence: CASSYYIYRGSTEAFF.

The chain carries TRBV20-1 and TRBJ2-7; D gene uncertain. Germline CDR1 reads DFQATT; CDR2 reads SNEGSKA (reference sequence). CDR3 length: 10 residues. The V and J ends lost 5 bases and 8 bases respectively, with 10 bases between them. The CDR3: CSAEFNKQYF. DNA for the CDR3: TGCAGTGCTGAATTTAATAAGCAGTACTTC.

The J gene is TRBJ2-3, the V gene TRBV21-1; the table names TRBD2, a call not compared with the DNA. TRBV21-1 is a listed pseudogene. The CDR3 extends over 15 amino acids. The CDR3 region has the DNA TGTGCCAGCAGCTCTAGCCGCATCCTTAACAATGAGCAGTATTTT. It yields the protein CASSSSRILNNEQYF.

This clonotype was counted many times. The DNA for the CDR3 is TGTGCCAGCAGCCATTCCGGAATTTCCTACGAGCAGTACTTC. Its protein is CASSHSGISYEQYF. The chain links TRBV3-1 to TRBJ2-7, with D unresolved. Germline V lookup: CDR1 LGHDT, CDR2 YNNKEL (reference sequence). Trimming pared 3 bases from V and 1 base from J, leaving 10 bases between. There are 14 residues in the CDR3.

This chain links TRBV9 with TRBJ2-5; TRBD1 might be the D (6 bases). V was shortened by 0 bases and J by 4 bases, with 16 bases between the two germline ends. The CDR3 runs to 16 residues. The germline V gene has CDR1 SGDLS and CDR2 YYNGEE. The CDR3 nucleotides read TGTGCCAGCAGCGTAGTAGGTAATGGGGGCCTAGAGACCCAGTACTTC. It encodes CASSVVGNGGLETQYF.

The chain links TRBV2 to TRBJ2-7; no firm D call. The CDR3 runs 14 residues. The V end lost 3 bases, the J end lost 3 bases, and 12 bases lay between the germline ends. Germline-derived CDR1 and CDR2 are SNHLY and FYNNEI. The CDR3 is CASSEPRPRYEQYF. The CDR3 DNA is TGTGCCAGCAGTGAGCCCCGACCCCGCTACGAGCAGTACTTC.

In this sample, this clonotype turned up many times. V usage is TRBV27 and J usage is TRBJ2-7; TRBD1 aligns across 8 bases. This CDR3 is built from 14 residues. Germline V lookup: CDR1 MNHEY, CDR2 SMNVEV (reference sequence). The V gene end was trimmed by 6 bases and the J gene end by 0 bases; junction bases not matched to a gene: 4. The CDR3 region has the DNA TGTGCCAGCAGACTCAGGGGGCCCTCCTACGAGCAGTACTTC. Its translation is CASRLRGPSYEQYF.

With respect to this clonotype: As the CDR3 is not closed by the conserved phenylalanine or tryptophan, this likely results from a read error. The V gene is TRBV10-2, the J gene TRBJ2-7; tentatively, D is TRBD1 (5 bases). This CDR3 spans 14 amino acids. Germline V gene sequence: CDR1 WSHSY, CDR2 SAAADI. CDR3 sequence reads: CVSRQGMGSYEQYS. The CDR3 region has the DNA TGCGTCAGCAGGCAGGGAATGGGCTCCTACGAGCAGTACTCC.

This clonotype occurred many times. This sequence joins TRBV25-1 and TRBJ1-6; D is perhaps TRBD1 (5 bases). The CDR3 length is 17 residues. Germline lookup yields CDR1 MGHDK and CDR2 SYGVNS. V was shortened by 3 bases and J by 6 bases, with 18 bases between the two germline ends. The CDR3, as DNA: TGTGCCAGCAGTGACTGGGGCCTCCCGGCGGGTAATTCACCCCTCCACTTT. It is translated as CASSDWGLPAGNSPLHF.

The chain has TRBV6-4 and TRBJ1-2, with TRBD1 as a possible D gene (5 bases). The V end was cut by 0 bases, the J end by 6 bases, with 8 bases between. This CDR3 spans 13 amino acids. Germline V gene lookup returns CDR1 MRHNA and CDR2 SNTAGT. The CDR3 loop reads CASSDSEGDGYTF. DNA for the CDR3: TGTGCCAGCAGTGACTCCGAAGGGGATGGCTACACCTTC.

The sample holds many counts of this clonotype. This rearrangement joins TRBV5-4 to TRBJ2-7, with 10 bases matching TRBD2. Germline V gene lookup returns CDR1 SGHNT and CDR2 YYREEE (reference sequence). After removal of 1 base from V and 2 bases from J, the junction contained 3 bases not matched to a gene. This CDR3 region has 15 residues. The CDR3 DNA sequence: TGTGCCAGCAGCTTGACGGGACTAGCGCCCTACGAGCAGTACTTC. Protein sequence: CASSLTGLAPYEQYF.